The clone carrying this TCR beta chain was seen ten or more times. No antigen is known for it. These data originate in a study of T cells after yellow fever vaccination. At the level of the study: Fractions of limited cellularity were prepared by means of SMART-Seq v4 Ultra Low Input.

A 5'RACE template-switching step, the method used to make TCR cDNA, added a universal primer site and UMIs. TCRdb called the 5' RACE reads again in MiXCR, with one record for every CDR3 protein. Of hundreds of thousands of distinct CDR3 sequences in the sample, about 5.2% were seen once. Study findings and constraints: Bulk-population clonotypes that are abundant could appear as contaminants in FACS-sorted repertoires. In post-booster samples, most primary-vaccination clones reappeared (approximately 96% CD4, 70% to 90% CD8).

CDR1 and CDR2 from the germline V gene are SGDLS and YYNGEE. There are 16 residues in the CDR3. V gave up 3 bases and J gave up 7 bases; unmatched junction bases: 15. This sequence was found in a man aged 18 to 30 who received the YFV17D yellow fever vaccine. Sequenced material: CD4+ T cells sorted from PBMCs, taken on the day of the yellow fever booster vaccination. The chain has TRBV9 and TRBJ1-2; TRBD1 matches at 7 bases. The CDR3 is CASSAPPGGRLLGYTF. DNA for the CDR3: TGTGCCAGCAGCGCCCCACCAGGGGGGCGACTCCTTGGCTACACCTTC.